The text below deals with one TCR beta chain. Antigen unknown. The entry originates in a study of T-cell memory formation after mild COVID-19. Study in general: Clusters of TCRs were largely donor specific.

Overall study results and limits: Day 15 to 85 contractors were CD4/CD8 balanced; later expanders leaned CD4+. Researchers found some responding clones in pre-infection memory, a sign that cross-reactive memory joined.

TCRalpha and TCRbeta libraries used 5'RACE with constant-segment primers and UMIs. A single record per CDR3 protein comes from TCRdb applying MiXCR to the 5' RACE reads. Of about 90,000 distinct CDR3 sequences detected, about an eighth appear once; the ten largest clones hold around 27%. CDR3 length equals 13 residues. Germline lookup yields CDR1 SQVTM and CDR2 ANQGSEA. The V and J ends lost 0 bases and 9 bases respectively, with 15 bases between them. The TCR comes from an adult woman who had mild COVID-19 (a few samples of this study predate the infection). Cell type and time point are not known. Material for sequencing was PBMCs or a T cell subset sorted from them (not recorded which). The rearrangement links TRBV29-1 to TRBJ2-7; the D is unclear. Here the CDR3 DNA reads TGCAGCGTTGAAGAGATGAAGGGCTCTTGGCAGTACTTC. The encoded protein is CSVEEMKGSWQYF.